The sequence of this T cell receptor (beta chain) was determined in a study of cytomegalovirus exposure and HLA in healthy donors. Of note for this clone: What it binds is not known.

Primers: 60 Vbeta forward and 13 Jbeta reverse. The repertoire was sequenced with immunoSEQ multiplex PCR; TCRdb's copy has only in-frame clones and lacks some. Of about 270,000 clones listed, around two thirds were seen once; the top ten hold 2% to 2.5%. Findings of the study overall: Later analysis demonstrated an association between a missense DCLRE1C variant and TCR beta V- and J-gene trimming. One later analysis reportedly identified an Asian-associated ancestry cluster that showed fewer N-insertions than the roughly 700-donor mean. The authors enumerated some 170 TCR beta chains as linked to cytomegalovirus.

Input material: PBMCs. This TCR derives from a female donor in good health and CMV-seronegative.

This CDR3 reads CASNPEGGVNNEQFF. The CDR3 region has the DNA TGTGCCAGCAACCCCGAGGGCGGAGTAAACAATGAGCAGTTCTTC. V is TRBV21-1 and J is TRBJ2-1; no check of the table's D call, TRBD2, against the DNA was made. TRBV21-1 corresponds to a pseudogene. The CDR3 spans 15 residues.